The clone carrying this TCR beta chain was seen a single time. Its antigen is unknown. A much larger clone is a single base away; this may be a read error. The data were obtained in a study of blood T cells in healthy people across ages. The study, taken as a whole, reports: The fall in TCR beta diversity per million T cells was roughly linear with age.

Germline-derived CDR1 and CDR2 are LGHNA and YSLEER. The CDR3 has 17 amino acids. With a J-beta primer mix and a sample-barcoded 5' primer, a second PCR ran about 7 to 12 cycles. MiXCR was run by TCRdb on the 5' RACE reads, yielding one entry per CDR3 protein. The table records about 640,000 distinct CDR3 sequences, approximately 59% of them present only once. V usage is TRBV4-3 and J usage is TRBJ1-3; tentative D call: TRBD1 (5 bases). The receptor's source is a man aged 60 to 75 in good health. The sequenced material came from blood. CDR3 sequence: CASSARWGGRPGDTIYF. In nucleotides, the CDR3 is TGCGCCAGCAGCGCCCGATGGGGGGGTCGTCCTGGAGACACCATATATTTT.